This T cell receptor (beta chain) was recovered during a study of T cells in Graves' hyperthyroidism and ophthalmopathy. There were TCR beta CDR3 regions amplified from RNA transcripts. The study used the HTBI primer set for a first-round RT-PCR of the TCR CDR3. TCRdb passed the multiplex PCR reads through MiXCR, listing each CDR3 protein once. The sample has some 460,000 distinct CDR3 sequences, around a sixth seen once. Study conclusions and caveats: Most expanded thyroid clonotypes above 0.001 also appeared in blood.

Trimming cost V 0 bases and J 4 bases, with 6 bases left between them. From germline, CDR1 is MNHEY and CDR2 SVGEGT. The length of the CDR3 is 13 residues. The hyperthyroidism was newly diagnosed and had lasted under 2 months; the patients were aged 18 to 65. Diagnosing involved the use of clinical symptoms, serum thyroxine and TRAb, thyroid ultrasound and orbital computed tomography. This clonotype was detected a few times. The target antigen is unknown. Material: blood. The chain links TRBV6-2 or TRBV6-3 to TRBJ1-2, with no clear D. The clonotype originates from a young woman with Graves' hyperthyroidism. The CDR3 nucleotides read TGTGCCAGCAGTTACTCGAATCTCTATGGCTACACCTTC. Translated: CASSYSNLYGYTF.